The rows below give T cell receptor beta chains drawn from one sample of a study of cytomegalovirus exposure and HLA in healthy donors. Assay: immunoSEQ multiplex PCR; the TCRdb copy retains only in-frame clones and omits some. The data show 160,000 or so clones, with approximately 82% seen just once and roughly 6.7% held by the top ten. Sequencing used PBMCs. The receptor source for this set is a man aged 50 or older in good health and CMV-seropositive. Each CDR3 is given with its conserved first and last residue. Each record gives: clone size, J gene, D gene, V gene, CDR3 DNA, CDR3 protein. The D gene is left open where the match is weak. Clone size is stated in some rows and not others, as once, few, many or a class when expanded.

- TRBJ2-1 TRBD2 TRBV28 TGTGCCAGTCGGAGCGGGGGACCTTACAATGAGCAGTTCTTC CASRSGGPYNEQFF
few TRBJ1-1 TRBD1 TRBV10-3 TGTGCCATCAGCAGACAGGGGATAAACACTGAAGCTTTCTTT CAISRQGINTEAFF
- TRBJ2-7 - TRBV19 TGTGCCAGTAGTCAGGGGTCGGCCTACGAGCAGTACTTC CASSQGSAYEQYF
- TRBJ2-5 TRBD1 TRBV19 TGTGCCAGTAGTATGGGACAGGGGATCGAGACCCAGTACTTC CASSMGQGIETQYF
few TRBJ2-1 - TRBV2 TGTGCCAGCAGTGAAGGGAACAGGGTGAATGAGCAGTTCTTC CASSEGNRVNEQFF
- TRBJ2-1 - TRBV4-1 TGCGCCAGCAGCCAAAAGGGGCCCGCCCCTGGGGAGCAGTTCTTC CASSQKGPAPGEQFF
- TRBJ1-3 - TRBV10-2 TGCGCCAGCAGTGAACGTAGGGGCTCTGGAAACACCATATATTTT CASSERRGSGNTIYF
- TRBJ1-2 TRBD1 TRBV28 TGTGCCAGCAGTTTCACCGGGACAGCGTATGGCTACACCTTC CASSFTGTAYGYTF
few TRBJ2-1 TRBD2 TRBV11-2 TGTGCCAGCAGCCTACTAGCGAATGAGCAGTTCTTC CASSLLANEQFF
- TRBJ2-4 - TRBV2 TGTGCCAGCGAAACGAGGCTAGCCAAAAACATTCAGTACTTC CASETRLAKNIQYF
few TRBJ1-2 - TRBV18 TGTGCCAGCTCACCATTGCTGTCACAGGGTAAGCCGCAGAACAGTTCTGGCTACACCTTC CASSPLLSQGKPQNSSGYTF
- TRBJ1-6 - TRBV5-6 TGTGCCAGCAGCTTGTTTGGGCATCTCGGATCAGATTCACCCCTCCACTTT CASSLFGHLGSDSPLHF
- TRBJ1-1 - TRBV29-1 TGCAGCGTTGGCGGGGTCACTGAAGCTTTCTTT CSVGGVTEAFF
- TRBJ2-1 - TRBV7-9 TGTGCCAGCAGCTTCAGACAGTCCGGGAGCCACAATGAGCAGTTCTTC CASSFRQSGSHNEQFF
- TRBJ2-1 - TRBV5-6 TGTGCCAGCAGCTTTCGCAATGAGCAGTTCTTC CASSFRNEQFF
- TRBJ2-1 - TRBV7-8 TGTGCCAGCAGCCCATGGGGGGGGCGTTCCTACAATGAGCAGTTCTTC CASSPWGGRSYNEQFF
- TRBJ1-2 TRBD1 TRBV5-1 TGCGCCAGCAGCTTGGTAATAGGGACAGGGATAGGTGGCTACACCTTC CASSLVIGTGIGGYTF
- TRBJ2-5 TRBD1 TRBV6-1 TGTGCCAGCAGTGAGCTTACAGGGGCCCAAGAGACCCAGTACTTC CASSELTGAQETQYF
- TRBJ1-2 - TRBV6-4 TGTGCCAGCAGTGATTCGGGGGAGGCTAACTATGGCTACACCTTC CASSDSGEANYGYTF
- TRBJ1-1 - TRBV19 TGTGCCAGTAGTGCAGTTAGGGCCAGCCCCAGGAGGGAAGCTTTCTTT CASSAVRASPRREAFF
- TRBJ1-2 - TRBV6-5 TGTGCCAGCAAACAGGGACCCCTCGATGGCTACACCTTC CASKQGPLDGYTF
- TRBJ2-1 TRBD2 TRBV19 TGTGCCAGTAGTGTTCGACTAGCGGGAGGTTCCTACAATGAGCAGTTCTTC CASSVRLAGGSYNEQFF
- TRBJ1-5 - TRBV4-1 TGCGCCAGCAGCCGGGGGGGCAATCAGCCCCAGCATTTT CASSRGGNQPQHF
- TRBJ1-2 TRBD1 TRBV14 TGTGCCAGCAGCCCCCCCGGGACAGCATATGGCTACACCTTC CASSPPGTAYGYTF
- TRBJ2-5 - TRBV25-1 TGTGCCAGCAGTAGACTCCAAGAGACCCAGTACTTC CASSRLQETQYF
few TRBJ1-3 - TRBV6-5 TGTGCCAGCAGCCAAACAGGGAGCTCTGGAAACACCATATATTTT CASSQTGSSGNTIYF
- TRBJ1-2 - TRBV27 TGTGCCAGCAGTTTAACGGGCTGGGGAGAGAATGGCTACACCTTC CASSLTGWGENGYTF